The 15 T cell receptor beta chains below come from one sample, sequenced in a study of cytomegalovirus exposure and HLA in healthy donors. Sequenced by immunoSEQ multiplex PCR; TCRdb stores in-frame clones only, minus some. Found here are some 130,000 clones, roughly 87% of them singletons; the top ten hold 0.95% to 1.5%. Sequenced material: PBMCs. Source of these receptors: a woman between 18 and 29 years old in good health and CMV-seronegative.

The V gene is TRBV29-1, the J gene TRBJ1-2, with 8 bases fitting TRBD1. Unmatched junction bases numbered 10, after V lost 3 bases and J lost 1 base. The CDR3 is 16 amino acids. From germline, CDR1 is SQVTM and CDR2 ANQGSEA. The CDR3: CSVEAGQELFNYGYTF. As DNA, the CDR3 is TGCAGCGTTGAGGCGGGACAGGAACTTTTTAACTATGGCTACACCTTC.

This clone is a singleton in its sample. The chain has TRBV5-4 and TRBJ1-6; 11 bases line up with TRBD1. From germline, CDR1 is SGHNT and CDR2 YYREEE (reference sequence). V lost 2 bases, J lost 9 bases, and 4 bases stayed unmatched. The length of the CDR3 is 15 residues. CDR3 region: CASSLGQGASSPLHF. DNA for the CDR3: TGTGCCAGCAGCTTAGGACAGGGGGCCAGTTCACCCCTCCACTTT.

The V call is TRBV5-4, the J call TRBJ2-2, with D unclear. This CDR3 is 14 amino acids long. Germline-derived CDR1 and CDR2 are SGHNT and YYREEE (reference sequence). Trimming took 6 bases from V and 1 from J, leaving 10 bases between them. As DNA, the CDR3 is TGTGCCAGCACCTCGGCAGGGAACACCGGGGAGCTGTTTTTT. Residues: CASTSAGNTGELFF.

This chain links TRBV7-2 with TRBJ2-2; possibly TRBD1 for D (6 bases). The ends were cut back, 4 bases at V and 5 bases at J, with 14 bases in the middle. The V gene's germline CDR1 is SGHTA and CDR2 FQGNSA. The CDR3 runs to 15 residues. In DNA form, the CDR3 reads TGTGCCAGCAGCTCCCCCCTCCAGGGGACCGGGGAGCTGTTTTTT. This translates into CASSSPLQGTGELFF.

This rearrangement joins TRBV4-1 to TRBJ2-7; 10 bases are a match to TRBD2. The V and J ends lost 4 bases and 0 bases, in that order; junction bases with no gene match: 6. Germline V gene lookup returns CDR1 MGHRA and CDR2 YSYEKL. The CDR3 contains 16 residues. The CDR3 sequence is CASSLPGTSVSYEQYF. CDR3 nucleotide sequence: TGCGCCAGCAGCCTGCCGGGGACTAGCGTCTCCTACGAGCAGTACTTC.

The chain recombines TRBV18 with TRBJ1-2; D remains ambiguous. This CDR3 contains 16 residues. Trimming removed 1 base from V and 0 bases from J, with 12 bases in between. Germline V lookup: CDR1 KGHSH, CDR2 LQKENI. As DNA, the CDR3 is TGTGCCAGCTCACCACGGGCAGGCGAAACTAACTATGGCTACACCTTC. Encoded protein: CASSPRAGETNYGYTF. Supplemented by reference TRBV18 and TRBJ1-2, the full variable domain reads NAGVMQNPRHLVRRRGQEARLRCSPMKGHSHVYWYRQLPEEGLKFMVYLQKENIIDESGMPKERFSAEFPKEGPSILRIQQVVRGDSAAYFCASSPRAGETNYGYTFGSGTRLTVV.

In regard to this clone: Germline is not matched at one junction end, which may reflect a read error. The genes are TRBV20-1 and TRBJ1-4; unclear D gene. Germline loops: CDR1 DFQATT, CDR2 SNEGSKA (reference sequence). CDR3 length: 9 amino acids. The CDR3 DNA reads as TGCAGTGCTCCAGGTGTCCCAGGTTTT. Its protein is CSAPGVPGF.

This chain links TRBV5-6 with TRBJ2-3; 9 nucleotides match TRBD1. J was trimmed by 5 bases and V by 7 bases; bases with no gene match: 8. CDR3 length: 14 amino acids. CDR1 is SGHDT, CDR2 YYEEEE, per germline. CDR3 protein: CASRRTGEGDTQYF. The CDR3 DNA reads TGTGCCAGCCGGAGGACAGGGGAAGGAGATACGCAGTATTTT.

The rearrangement links TRBV10-3 to TRBJ1-1; possibly TRBD1 for D (5 bases). CDR3 length: 13 amino acids. Germline assignment: CDR1 ENHRY and CDR2 SYGVKD. Trimming took 0 bases from V and 6 from J, leaving 8 bases between them. The CDR3 loop is CAISESLGAEAFF. The CDR3 region has the DNA TGTGCCATCAGTGAGTCGTTAGGGGCTGAAGCTTTCTTT.

The V and J genes are TRBV6-5 and TRBJ1-1; D possibly corresponds to TRBD1 (5 bases). This CDR3 spans 16 amino acids. The germline V and J ends were trimmed by 0 bases and 0 bases, with 11 bases remaining between them. In germline, CDR1 is MNHEY, CDR2 SVGAGI. The CDR3: CASSYSWGPMNTEAFF. The CDR3 DNA follows: TGTGCCAGCAGTTACTCATGGGGCCCCATGAACACTGAAGCTTTCTTT.

The J gene is TRBJ2-1, the V gene TRBV7-2; a weak D match, TRBD1 (5 bases). This CDR3 comprises 16 residues. V gave up 5 bases and J gave up 7 bases, with 21 bases separating them. Per germline, CDR1 SGHTA and CDR2 FQGNSA. As DNA, the CDR3 is TGTGCCAGCAGCCCCTCGGACAAGGCTTATGGGAATGAGCAGTTCTTC. This encodes CASSPSDKAYGNEQFF.

This clone came up once. This chain links TRBV18 with TRBJ1-1; 8 nucleotides align to TRBD1. CDR3 length: 15 residues. V lost 3 bases and J lost 4; bases outside the gene matches: 7. From germline, CDR1 is KGHSH and CDR2 LQKENI. CDR3 protein: CASSPQTGEITEAFF. The CDR3, as DNA: TGTGCCAGCTCACCCCAGACAGGGGAGATCACTGAAGCTTTCTTT.

This chain uses TRBV28 with TRBJ2-1, with a tentative D call TRBD1 (5 bases). The CDR3 contains 14 residues. Germline CDR1 reads MDHEN; CDR2 reads SYDVKM. V was clipped by 7 bases and J by 4 bases, with 14 bases between them. The CDR3 DNA reads TGTGCCAGCACCTTTACCTACAGGTACAATGAGCAGTTCTTC. Translation gives CASTFTYRYNEQFF.

The chain has TRBV27 and TRBJ1-2, with D possibly TRBD1 on 5 matching bases. CDR1 and CDR2 from the germline V gene are MNHEY and SMNVEV (reference sequence). The CDR3 totals 14 residues. Trimming cost V 6 bases and J 7 bases, with 18 bases left between them. The CDR3 nucleotides read TGTGCCAGCAGCGTCGGGGGGTACTCTCCTGGCTACACCTTC. Translating gives CASSVGGYSPGYTF.

The rearrangement joins TRBV11-3 to TRBJ2-2, with D unclear. The CDR3 runs to 15 residues. CDR1 is SGHNT, CDR2 YENEEA, per germline. V was pared by 5 bases and J by 7 bases, with 17 bases between. CDR3 sequence reads: CASSLTIGHVGELFF. The DNA for the CDR3 is TGTGCCAGCAGCCTCACAATTGGGCACGTCGGGGAGCTGTTTTTT.